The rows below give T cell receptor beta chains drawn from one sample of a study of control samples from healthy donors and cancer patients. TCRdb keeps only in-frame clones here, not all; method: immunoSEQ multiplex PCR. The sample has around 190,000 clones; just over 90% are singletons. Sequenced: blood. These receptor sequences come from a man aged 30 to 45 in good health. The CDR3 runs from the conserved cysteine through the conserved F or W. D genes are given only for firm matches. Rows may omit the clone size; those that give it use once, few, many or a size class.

CDR3 protein: CASKGRVEQFF; CDR3 DNA: TGTGCCAGTAAAGGCCGGGTTGAGCAGTTCTTC; D gene: NA; clone size: NA; J gene: TRBJ2-1; V gene: TRBV19
CDR3 protein: CASSGGRSYEQYF; CDR3 DNA: TGTGCCAGCAGCGGTGGACGATCCTACGAGCAGTACTTC; D gene: NA; clone size: NA; J gene: TRBJ2-7; V gene: TRBV7-2
CDR3 protein: CASSLNPRGQGTLGNQPQHF; CDR3 DNA: TGCGCCAGCAGCTTGAACCCACGGGGGCAGGGGACTTTGGGCAATCAGCCCCAGCATTTT; D gene: NA; clone size: once; J gene: TRBJ1-5; V gene: TRBV5-1
CDR3 protein: CATTGVGTGSYGYTF; CDR3 DNA: TGTGCCACTACGGGGGTGGGAACAGGCTCATATGGCTACACCTTC; D gene: NA; clone size: once; J gene: TRBJ1-2; V gene: TRBV6-5
CDR3 protein: CAWSVGDRDMDTQYF; CDR3 DNA: TGTGCCTGGAGTGTGGGGGACAGGGATATGGATACGCAGTATTTT; D gene: TRBD1; clone size: NA; J gene: TRBJ2-3; V gene: TRBV30
CDR3 protein: CASKPGTLLEAFF; CDR3 DNA: TGTGCCAGTAAGCCCGGGACACTTCTTGAAGCTTTCTTT; D gene: NA; clone size: NA; J gene: TRBJ1-1; V gene: TRBV6-5
CDR3 protein: CASSEGFLSEAFF; CDR3 DNA: TGTGCCAGCAGTGAAGGTTTTCTGTCTGAAGCTTTCTTT; D gene: NA; clone size: few; J gene: TRBJ1-1; V gene: TRBV2
CDR3 protein: CASSSLDRTYEQYF; CDR3 DNA: TGTGCCAGCAGCTCCCTTGACCGTACCTACGAGCAGTACTTC; D gene: NA; clone size: NA; J gene: TRBJ2-7; V gene: TRBV7-9
CDR3 protein: CASSPTRGTSTYNEQFF; CDR3 DNA: TGTGCCAGCAGCCCAACGCGGGGGACTAGCACCTACAATGAGCAGTTCTTC; D gene: TRBD2; clone size: once; J gene: TRBJ2-1; V gene: TRBV7-9
CDR3 protein: CAWRGISYEQYF; CDR3 DNA: TGTGCCTGGAGAGGGATTTCCTACGAGCAGTACTTC; D gene: NA; clone size: few; J gene: TRBJ2-7; V gene: TRBV30
CDR3 protein: CASSFSDDEQFF; CDR3 DNA: TGTGCCAGCAGTTTTTCAGACGATGAGCAGTTCTTC; D gene: NA; clone size: NA; J gene: TRBJ2-1; V gene: TRBV27
CDR3 protein: CASEGQQPNQPQHF; CDR3 DNA: TGTGCCAGCGAAGGACAGCAACCTAATCAGCCCCAGCATTTT; D gene: NA; clone size: NA; J gene: TRBJ1-5; V gene: TRBV6-6
CDR3 protein: CASSGVGGNNQPQHF; CDR3 DNA: TGCGCCAGCAGTGGGGTAGGCGGGAACAATCAGCCCCAGCATTTT; D gene: NA; clone size: few; J gene: TRBJ1-5; V gene: TRBV10-1
CDR3 protein: CASSLGQGGAHGQFF; CDR3 DNA: TGTGCCAGCAGCTTAGGACAGGGGGGAGCCCATGGGCAGTTCTTC; D gene: TRBD1; clone size: NA; J gene: TRBJ2-1; V gene: TRBV7-3
CDR3 protein: CASSEQGKYSPLHF; CDR3 DNA: TGTGCCAGCAGTGAACAGGGGAAGTATTCACCCCTCCACTTT; D gene: NA; clone size: few; J gene: TRBJ1-6; V gene: TRBV2
CDR3 protein: CASSDRDRAFNEQFF; CDR3 DNA: TGTGCCAGCAGCGACCGGGACAGGGCATTCAATGAGCAGTTCTTC; D gene: TRBD1; clone size: NA; J gene: TRBJ2-1; V gene: TRBV5-6
CDR3 protein: CASSLPVTGGGYGYTF; CDR3 DNA: TGTGCCAGCAGTTTGCCTGTGACAGGGGGCGGGTATGGCTACACCTTC; D gene: TRBD1; clone size: NA; J gene: TRBJ1-2; V gene: TRBV28
CDR3 protein: CASSVRDRRPRPLAKNIQYF; CDR3 DNA: TGTGCCAGCAGCGTCCGGGACAGGCGCCCCAGACCTTTAGCCAAAAACATTCAGTACTTC; D gene: NA; clone size: NA; J gene: TRBJ2-4; V gene: TRBV21-1
CDR3 protein: CASSQDVGGVQETQYF; CDR3 DNA: TGTGCCAGCAGCCAAGATGTGGGGGGGGTCCAAGAGACCCAGTACTTC; D gene: TRBD2; clone size: NA; J gene: TRBJ2-5; V gene: TRBV3-1/TRBV3-2
CDR3 protein: CASSKRTAGPGTEAFF; CDR3 DNA: TGTGCCAGCAGCAAACGCACCGCGGGACCGGGCACTGAAGCTTTCTTT; D gene: NA; clone size: NA; J gene: TRBJ1-1; V gene: TRBV7-6
CDR3 protein: CASSGTGPEQFF; CDR3 DNA: TGTGCCAGCAGCGGTACAGGGCCCGAGCAGTTCTTC; D gene: NA; clone size: NA; J gene: TRBJ2-1; V gene: TRBV9
CDR3 protein: CASSWGQGRTEAFF; CDR3 DNA: TGTGCCAGCAGTTGGGGACAGGGACGCACTGAAGCTTTCTTT; D gene: TRBD1; clone size: NA; J gene: TRBJ1-1; V gene: TRBV6-2/TRBV6-3
CDR3 protein: CASSLSWGNKNTGELFF; CDR3 DNA: TGTGCCAGCAGTTTATCGTGGGGGAATAAGAACACCGGGGAGCTGTTTTTT; D gene: NA; clone size: NA; J gene: TRBJ2-2; V gene: TRBV27
CDR3 protein: CASGTSRTMGNTEAFF; CDR3 DNA: TGTGCTAGTGGTACCTCCCGGACCATGGGGAACACTGAAGCTTTCTTT; D gene: NA; clone size: NA; J gene: TRBJ1-1; V gene: TRBV12-5
CDR3 protein: CASSDYPGLAGASTDTQYF; CDR3 DNA: TGTGCCAGCAGCGACTACCCCGGACTAGCGGGGGCTAGCACAGATACGCAGTATTTT; D gene: TRBD2; clone size: NA; J gene: TRBJ2-3; V gene: TRBV11-2
CDR3 protein: CASSHRRSGGTDTQYF; CDR3 DNA: TGTGCCAGCAGCCACCGGAGGAGCGGGGGCACAGATACGCAGTATTTT; D gene: TRBD2; clone size: NA; J gene: TRBJ2-3; V gene: TRBV11-3
CDR3 protein: CASSQDSMPRARYGYTF; CDR3 DNA: TGCGCCAGCAGCCAAGATTCAATGCCCAGAGCTAGGTATGGCTACACCTTC; D gene: NA; clone size: NA; J gene: TRBJ1-2; V gene: TRBV4-3
CDR3 protein: CASSLTGFGPGYTF; CDR3 DNA: NA; D gene: NA; clone size: NA; J gene: TRBJ1-2; V gene: TRBV6-5
CDR3 protein: CASSLSGTGDNLFHYGYTF; CDR3 DNA: TGCGCCAGCAGCTTGAGTGGGACAGGGGACAATCTCTTTCACTATGGCTACACCTTC; D gene: TRBD1; clone size: NA; J gene: TRBJ1-2; V gene: TRBV5-1
CDR3 protein: CASSLGQSRPNTEAFF; CDR3 DNA: TGTGCCAGCAGCCTAGGGCAATCCCGCCCGAACACTGAAGCTTTCTTT; D gene: NA; clone size: NA; J gene: TRBJ1-1; V gene: TRBV5-8
CDR3 protein: CAISPGTGGTGELFF; CDR3 DNA: TGTGCCATCAGCCCCGGGACAGGGGGTACCGGGGAGCTGTTTTTT; D gene: TRBD1; clone size: NA; J gene: TRBJ2-2; V gene: TRBV10-3
CDR3 protein: CASSYLTSGGATGELFF; CDR3 DNA: TGTGCCAGCAGCTACCTGACTAGCGGGGGGGCCACCGGGGAGCTGTTTTTT; D gene: TRBD2; clone size: NA; J gene: TRBJ2-2; V gene: TRBV7-6
CDR3 protein: CASSFGGAGTEAFF; CDR3 DNA: TGTGCCAGCAGTTTTGGGGGGGCTGGCACTGAAGCTTTCTTT; D gene: NA; clone size: NA; J gene: TRBJ1-1; V gene: TRBV27
CDR3 protein: CASSPPGQDEQYF; CDR3 DNA: TGTGCCAGCAGTCCCCCGGGACAGGACGAGCAGTACTTC; D gene: TRBD1; clone size: NA; J gene: TRBJ2-7; V gene: TRBV6-5
CDR3 protein: CASSSWGAGTANTEAFF; CDR3 DNA: TGTGCCAGCAGTTCCTGGGGGGCTGGGACAGCGAACACTGAAGCTTTCTTT; D gene: TRBD1; clone size: NA; J gene: TRBJ1-1; V gene: TRBV28
CDR3 protein: CASSFGGSQETQYF; CDR3 DNA: TGTGCCAGCAGTTTCGGCGGGTCTCAAGAGACCCAGTACTTC; D gene: NA; clone size: NA; J gene: TRBJ2-5; V gene: TRBV28
CDR3 protein: CASSWDPTGNTGELFF; CDR3 DNA: TGTGCCAGCAGTTGGGACCCAACAGGGAACACCGGGGAGCTGTTTTTT; D gene: NA; clone size: many; J gene: TRBJ2-2; V gene: TRBV6-5
CDR3 protein: CASSFEVSVGDTEAFF; CDR3 DNA: TGTGCCAGCAGCTTTGAAGTTTCGGTGGGGGACACTGAAGCTTTCTTT; D gene: NA; clone size: NA; J gene: TRBJ1-1; V gene: TRBV5-4
CDR3 protein: CASSWGGLAEQETQYF; CDR3 DNA: TGTGCCAGCAGTTGGGGGGGACTAGCGGAACAAGAGACCCAGTACTTC; D gene: TRBD2; clone size: NA; J gene: TRBJ2-5; V gene: TRBV25-1
CDR3 protein: CASSLAGGTVGGELFF; CDR3 DNA: TGCGCCAGCAGTCTAGCGGGGGGAACCGTTGGCGGGGAGCTGTTTTTT; D gene: TRBD2; clone size: once; J gene: TRBJ2-2; V gene: TRBV5-1